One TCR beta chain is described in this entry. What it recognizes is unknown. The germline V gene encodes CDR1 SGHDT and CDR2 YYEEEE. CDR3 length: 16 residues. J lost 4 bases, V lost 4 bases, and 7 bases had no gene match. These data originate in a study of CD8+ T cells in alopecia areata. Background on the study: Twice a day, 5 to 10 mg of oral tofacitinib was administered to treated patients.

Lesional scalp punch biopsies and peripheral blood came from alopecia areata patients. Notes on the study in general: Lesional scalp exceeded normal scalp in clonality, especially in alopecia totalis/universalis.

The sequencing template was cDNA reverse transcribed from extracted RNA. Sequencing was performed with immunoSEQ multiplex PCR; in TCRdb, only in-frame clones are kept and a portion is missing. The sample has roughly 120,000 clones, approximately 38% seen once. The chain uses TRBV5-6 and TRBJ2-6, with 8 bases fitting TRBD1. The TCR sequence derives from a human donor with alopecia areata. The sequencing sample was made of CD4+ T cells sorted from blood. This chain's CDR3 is CASSKDRAGGANVLTF. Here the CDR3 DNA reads TGTGCCAGCAGCAAGGACAGGGCGGGAGGGGCCAACGTCCTGACTTTC.